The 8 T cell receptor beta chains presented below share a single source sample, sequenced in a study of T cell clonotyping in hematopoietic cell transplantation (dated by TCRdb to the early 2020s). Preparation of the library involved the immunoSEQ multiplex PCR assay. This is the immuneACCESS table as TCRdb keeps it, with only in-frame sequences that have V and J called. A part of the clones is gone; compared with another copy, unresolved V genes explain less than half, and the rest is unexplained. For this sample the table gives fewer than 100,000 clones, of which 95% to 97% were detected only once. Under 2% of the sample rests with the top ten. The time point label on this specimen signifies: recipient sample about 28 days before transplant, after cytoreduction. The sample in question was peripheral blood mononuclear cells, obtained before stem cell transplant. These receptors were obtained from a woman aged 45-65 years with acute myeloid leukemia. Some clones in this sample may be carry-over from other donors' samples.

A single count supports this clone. The CDR3 reads CASSVVGGADGETQYF. CDR3 nucleotide sequence: TGTGCCAGCAGCGTAGTCGGCGGGGCGGACGGGGAGACCCAGTACTTC. This rearrangement joins TRBV9 to TRBJ2-5, with D possibly being TRBD2 (6 bases). The V end was cut by 0 bases, the J end by 5 bases, with 17 bases between. The CDR3 is made up of 16 amino acids. Germline V gene sequence: CDR1 SGDLS, CDR2 YYNGEE.

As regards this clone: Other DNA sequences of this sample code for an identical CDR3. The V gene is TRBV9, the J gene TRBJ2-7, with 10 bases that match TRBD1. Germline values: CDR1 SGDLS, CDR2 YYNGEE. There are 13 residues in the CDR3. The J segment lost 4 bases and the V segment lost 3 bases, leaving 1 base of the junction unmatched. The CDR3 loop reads CASSGQGAYEQYF. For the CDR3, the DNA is TGTGCCAGCAGCGGACAGGGGGCTTACGAGCAGTACTTC.

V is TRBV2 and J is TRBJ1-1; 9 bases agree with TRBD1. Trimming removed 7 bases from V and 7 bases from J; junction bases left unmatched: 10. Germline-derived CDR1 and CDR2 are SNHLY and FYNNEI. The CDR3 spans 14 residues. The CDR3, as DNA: TGTGCCAGCACCTGGGACAGGGAGAATGGTGAAGCTTTCTTT. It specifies CASTWDRENGEAFF. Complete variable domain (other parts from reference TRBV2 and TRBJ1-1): EPEVTQTPSHQVTQMGQEVILRCVPISNHLYFYWYRQILGQKVEFLVSFYNNEISEKSEIFDDQFSVERPDGSNFTLKIRSTKLEDSAMYFCASTWDRENGEAFFGQGTRLTVV.

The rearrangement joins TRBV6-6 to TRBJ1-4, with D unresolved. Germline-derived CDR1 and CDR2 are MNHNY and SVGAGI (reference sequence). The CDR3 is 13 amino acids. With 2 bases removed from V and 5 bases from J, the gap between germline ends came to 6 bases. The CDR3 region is CASSYARNEKLFF. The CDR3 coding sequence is TGTGCCAGCAGTTACGCGCGAAATGAAAAACTGTTTTTT.

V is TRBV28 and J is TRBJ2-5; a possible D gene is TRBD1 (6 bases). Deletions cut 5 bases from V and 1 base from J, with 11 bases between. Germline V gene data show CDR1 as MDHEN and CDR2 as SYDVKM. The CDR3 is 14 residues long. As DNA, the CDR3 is TGTGCCAGCAGTCACGGACAGCGCCAAGAGACCCAGTACTTC. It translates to CASSHGQRQETQYF.

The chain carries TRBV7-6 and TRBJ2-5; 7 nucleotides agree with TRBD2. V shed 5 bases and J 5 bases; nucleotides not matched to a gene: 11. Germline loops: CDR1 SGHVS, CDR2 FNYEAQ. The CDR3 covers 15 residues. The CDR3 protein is CASSPNKLAWETQYF. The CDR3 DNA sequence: TGTGCCAGCAGCCCTAACAAACTAGCGTGGGAGACCCAGTACTTC.

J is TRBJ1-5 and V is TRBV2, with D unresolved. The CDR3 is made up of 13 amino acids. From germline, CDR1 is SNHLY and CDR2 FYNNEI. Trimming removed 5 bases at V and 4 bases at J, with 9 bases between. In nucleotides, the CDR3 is TGTGCCAGCAGTAAGACCGCGAATCAGCCCCAGCATTTT. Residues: CASSKTANQPQHF.

CDR3 bases: TGTGCCAGCAGTGATTCCGGAAGGGGTCGTCAGCCCCAGCATTTT. Translation: CASSDSGRGRQPQHF. The chain is built from TRBV2 and TRBJ1-5, with D possibly being TRBD1 (5 bases). V dropped 3 bases and J dropped 6 bases, with 15 bases sitting between them. The CDR3 contains 15 residues. Germline CDR1 reads SNHLY; CDR2 reads FYNNEI.